The entry below gives a single TCR beta chain sequence along with its context. These data belong to a study of T cell responses to AZD1222 COVID-19 vaccine. Sequencing was performed with immunoSEQ multiplex PCR; in TCRdb, only in-frame clones are kept and a portion is missing. This table holds 150,000 to 200,000 clones, roughly 94% found once. The receptor was derived from an adult in good health. The sequences come from peripheral blood, collected on day 0 of AZD1222 vaccination.

Here the CDR3 DNA reads TGTGCCAGCAGCTTGGGGACAGGGGAAAATCAGCCCCAGCATTTT. This sequence encodes CASSLGTGENQPQHF. The genes are TRBV5-4 and TRBJ1-5; 9 nucleotides agree with TRBD1. Per germline, CDR1 SGHNT and CDR2 YYREEE (reference sequence). Losses at the gene ends were 0 bases for V and 4 bases for J; bases not matched to a gene: 2. There are 15 residues in the CDR3.